This T cell receptor (beta chain) was identified in a study of blood T cell repertoires in COVID-19. Whole-study context: Donors in the United States, Italy and Spain gave samples during acute or convalescent COVID-19. From T cells, B-cell-depleted T cells, or PBMCs came the material, which was cDNA or gDNA.

Original methodology: Researchers report that nucleated cell counts were estimated from reference gene primer amplification. Method: immunoSEQ multiplex PCR; TCRdb's copy keeps in-frame clones and lacks some. The DNA was the basis for D and trimming; V, J and clone size are from that table. The top ten hold approximately 10% of the sample, which has 95,000 to 150,000 clones, about 85% seen once. Trimming left V 3 bases short and J 13 bases short, with 9 bases between. CDR3 size: 11 residues. Germline lookup yields CDR1 MNHNS and CDR2 SASEGT. Material: peripheral blood. The chain recombines TRBV6-1 with TRBJ1-4; D is unclear. This receptor was obtained from a man of 80 years or more with acute or convalescent COVID-19. The DNA of the CDR3 is TGTGCCAGCAGTGATGGCGGTCCACTGTTTTTT. It is translated as CASSDGGPLFF.